The entry below gives a single T cell receptor beta chain sequence along with its context. TCRdb's copy holds only in-frame clones and misses some; the assay was immunoSEQ multiplex PCR. The sample records tens of thousands of clones, approximately 92% being singletons. Looked up from germline, CDR1 is MNHNY and CDR2 is SVGAGI (reference sequence). The CDR3 covers 16 residues. Trimming cost V 2 bases and J 4 bases; bases outside gene matches: 8. This entry comes from a study of T cell changes during pregnancy in multiple sclerosis. The receptor's source is a female donor with multiple sclerosis, enrolled in a pregnancy study. The V call is TRBV6-6, the J call TRBJ2-7; 10 positions agree with TRBD1. The specimen comprised peripheral blood, sampled in the first trimester of pregnancy. The CDR3 here is CASSYPTGTGEYEQYF. As DNA, the CDR3 is TGTGCCAGCAGTTACCCGACCGGGACAGGGGAATACGAGCAGTACTTC.